This T cell receptor (beta chain) was sequenced during a study of monozygotic twins with inflammatory bowel disease. General study findings and limits: The data gave no support to a single strong IBD-associated signal or clonotype. Healthy co-twins exceeded IBD patients in TCRbeta diversity as measured by inverse Simpson.

On this clonotype: The antigen remains undetermined.

Per donor, 2.5 ml of blood was collected and frozen. Whole blood supplied total RNA, and T cells were not sorted. The CDR3 totals 17 residues. Germline assignment: CDR1 SGHTA and CDR2 FQGTGA. From its re-call of the 5' RACE reads, TCRdb lists each CDR3 protein once, without DNA. The sample has about 160,000 distinct CDR3 sequences. This sequence was found in a human donor with ulcerative colitis or Crohn's disease, or a healthy co-twin of an affected twin (not recorded which). The sequenced material came from blood. The genes are TRBV7-3 and TRBJ2-1; the D call of TRBD2 rests on TCRdb alone, since no DNA is present to check it. CDR3 protein: CASSLLPPSGSDNEQFF.